Described below is a single T cell receptor beta chain sequence and its context. The antigen is undetermined. Trimming cost V 0 bases and J 1 base; bases outside gene matches: 13. Germline loops: CDR1 MNHNY, CDR2 SVGAGI (reference sequence). This CDR3 is 21 amino acids long. These data originate in a study of T cell repertoires in cytomegalovirus infection. One entry per CDR3 protein results from TCRdb running MiXCR on the reads. This sample yields 700,000 to 950,000 distinct CDR3 sequences, of which roughly 33% are seen a single time; approximately 13% belongs to the top ten. V usage is TRBV6-6 and J usage is TRBJ2-1; TRBD2 matches 12 bases. This receptor was identified in a human donor in good health (CMV status not recorded). Some clones in this sample may be carry-over from other donors' samples. The source material was cultured CD8+ T cells from PBMCs, sampled from culture after CMV antigen stimulation. In DNA form, the CDR3 reads TGTGCCAGCAGTTACTCAATGACTAGCGGGGGTCTATCTTCTTCCTACAATGAGCAGTTCTTC. Translating gives CASSYSMTSGGLSSSYNEQFF.